This T cell receptor beta chain emerged from a study of graft-versus-host responses after intestinal transplantation (TCRdb year 2021). The study in broad terms: Multivisceral, liver-intestinal, or isolated intestinal transplants were received by the recipients. All recipients received anti-thymocyte globulin induction followed by maintenance tacrolimus and steroids for about three years. Bulk TCR-beta CDR3 sequencing was used to track graft-versus-host and host-versus-graft alloreactive T cell clones in the graft, circulation and bone marrow after intestinal transplantation. Alloreactive clones were identified by sequencing pre-transplant mixed lymphocyte reaction products and comparing them with unstimulated pre-transplant donor and recipient T cells. A cohort of fewer than 25 intestinal transplant recipients, including one retransplant, was enrolled, and a few patients lacking pretransplant specimens were excluded. A peak of at least 4% donor T cells among recipient peripheral blood mononuclear cells was the definition used for donor T cell macrochimerism. Rather than being sequenced by the commercial service, samples from a few later patients were sequenced in-house on an Illumina MiSeq and processed with MiXCR. Overall results and qualifications from the work: Early after transplant, peak levels of circulating GvH clones were associated with declines in HvG clones. The relatively low number and heterogeneity of intestinal transplant patients limited the conclusions. GvH clones were found in recipient bone marrow, and some of the GvH clones appeared earlier in ileal mucosa or blood, which is consistent with an intestinal mucosal origin. In patients with donor T cell macrochimerism, the allografts had high GvH to HvG T cell clonal ratios.

Libraries were prepared through the immunoSEQ multiplex PCR assay. For most patients, genomic DNA was isolated with the Qiagen DNeasy Blood and Tissue Kit and shipped frozen to Adaptive Biotechnologies for TCR sequencing. High-throughput TCR-beta CDR3 sequencing of genomic DNA from most patients was performed by Adaptive Biotechnologies. In the original analysis: Adaptive's ImmunoSEQ software supplied the TCR sequencing data for around 19 patients, while MiXCR and VDJtools were used to process three other patients. To correct CD4 versus CD8 sorting errors, sequences present in both subsets at a frequency ratio below 5:1 were removed. CDR3 nucleotide sequences shared between donor and recipient were removed because their origin could not be assigned. Alloreactive clones required at least 2-fold expansion over unstimulated cells and minimum CFSE-low frequency of 0.002% (template counts) or 0.001% (read counts). Clones were considered mappable if detected in sequenced pre-transplant spleen, lymph node, or MLR CFSE-low populations of the donor or recipient. The cumulative frequency of alloreactive clones was calculated as a percentage of all sequences, weighted by copy number. In TCRdb, the immuneACCESS table is reduced to in-frame sequences with V and J assigned. These tables do not hold every clone; where another copy was compared, an unresolved V gene accounts for under half, and the others remain unexplained. The V and J calls and clone size are taken from that table; D and trimming were inferred from the DNA. This sample has 100,000 to 130,000 clones in its table, and 80% to 90% of those were observed once. The ten top clones hold 0.71% of the sample.

Worth noting for this clone: Its binding antigen is unknown. No much larger clone is present one base from it, and per-base qualities are unavailable.

For this chain, trimming is 1 base at the V end and 8 bases at the J end, and the number of junction bases without a gene match is 11. For CDR1 and CDR2, the germline V gene lists SGHAT and FQNNGV. CDR3 length: 16 amino acids, cysteine to phenylalanine. The sequence is cut down to CDR3 DNA, 48 bases in frame from base 1. Sample time point, as interpreted from the label and publication: cells obtained before transplantation from donor or recipient. CD3+CD4+ and CD3+CD8+ populations were FACS-sorted from unstimulated pre-transplant donor and recipient cells taken from spleen or lymph nodes. This receptor was taken from a human donor who was the organ donor for an intestinal transplant. The chain is encoded by TRBV11-2 joined to TRBJ1-2, with 9 bases in between that match TRBD1. The material sequenced was unstimulated CD4+ T cells sorted from spleen or lymph node cells, taken before transplant. The CDR3 region: CASSLVKDRGWRGYTF. The sequenced DNA: TGTGCCAGCAGCTTAGTAAAGGACAGGGGATGGAGGGGCTACACCTTC.